This TCR beta chain is drawn from a study of blood T cell repertoires in COVID-19. Study background: Nucleic acid was either cDNA or gDNA, and it came from T cells, B-cell-depleted T cells, or PBMCs.

Measured with immunoSEQ multiplex PCR; TCRdb has only the in-frame clones, and not every one. The data show about 100,000 clones, with about 89% seen just once and roughly 2.1% held by the top ten. The CDR3 contains 15 residues. The V and J ends lost 5 bases and 6 bases respectively, with 17 bases between them. Germline loops: CDR1 SGHVS, CDR2 FQNEAQ. The rearrangement joins TRBV7-8 to TRBJ2-1; maybe TRBD1 (5 bases). This receptor was taken from a man over 45 with active COVID-19. The sequenced material came from peripheral blood. CDR3 sequence: CASSGRMTVTNEQFF. CDR3 bases: TGTGCCAGCAGCGGAAGAATGACAGTAACCAATGAGCAGTTCTTC.